Listed below are T cell receptor beta chains from one sample, sequenced in a study of human CD8 memory T cell subsets. TCRdb reprocessed the 5' RACE reads, keeping one entry per CDR3 protein, no DNA. The table gives thousands of distinct CDR3 sequences; the top ten clones make up 15% of it. The sample consisted of CD8+ T cells from PBMCs. Receptors originate from a human donor in good health. Each CDR3 is given with its conserved first and last residue. The order of the fields is V gene, J gene, clone size, CDR3 protein. Not every row has a clone size; where given, it reads once, few, many or a size class.

>TRBV19|TRBJ2-1|-
CASSIGQGSRGEQFF
>TRBV7-3|TRBJ2-5|-
CASSVAGGPAETQYF
>TRBV14|TRBJ1-2|-
CASSPAQGGPYGYTF
>TRBV2|TRBJ2-1|-
CASSETGTGGIDNEQFF
>TRBV27|TRBJ2-7|-
CASSPSGQGINEQYF
>TRBV7-9|TRBJ1-1|-
CASSLQVNTEAFF
>TRBV20-1|TRBJ2-5|medium-sized
CSARKWADQQETQYF
>TRBV7-2|TRBJ2-7|-
CASRPSSGAPYEQYF
>TRBV29-1|TRBJ2-7|medium-sized
CSVEGASPGPNEQYF
>TRBV7-9|TRBJ2-1|-
CASSSQGNEQFF
>TRBV29-1|TRBJ2-1|medium-sized
CSTRPRQDLTSGNEQFF
>TRBV6-6|TRBJ1-5|-
CASRATPGSYNQPQHF
>TRBV11-2|TRBJ2-2|medium-sized
CASSLDLSGGTGELFF
>TRBV29-1|TRBJ2-7|-
CSVEGSESEQYF
>TRBV12-3/TRBV12-4|TRBJ2-7|-
CASSRSVATEQYF
>TRBV3-1|TRBJ2-7|-
CASSQVGVAGVDEQYF
>TRBV4-2|TRBJ2-3|-
CASSQLAGGPITDTQYF
>TRBV7-9|TRBJ1-2|-
CASSLDSGTLNGYTF
>TRBV7-6|TRBJ2-5|medium-sized
CASSLAYAAGGQEETQYF
>TRBV5-1|TRBJ1-4|medium-sized
CASRIYSNEKLFF
>TRBV20-1|TRBJ1-2|-
CSARVAGNGYGYTF
>TRBV7-6|TRBJ2-3|-
CASSPSIAEPDTQYF
>TRBV7-9|TRBJ1-2|-
CASSSKESYGYTF
>TRBV27|TRBJ1-2|medium-sized
CASSLSGASNYGYTF
>TRBV7-9|TRBJ2-5|-
CASRPGSGQETQYF
>TRBV7-2|TRBJ1-1|-
CASSLAGGATEAFF
>TRBV4-3|TRBJ2-7|-
CASSQDLAGGTYEQYF
>TRBV21-1|TRBJ2-5|-
CASSKAGRGTSFIYQETQYF
>TRBV11-2|TRBJ2-1|medium-sized
CASSLSSYNEQFF
>TRBV12-3/TRBV12-4|TRBJ2-5|-
CASSFQASGIETQYF
>TRBV5-6|TRBJ2-1|-
CASSFVINEQFF
>TRBV12-3/TRBV12-4|TRBJ1-1|medium-sized
CASSLSPNTEAFF
>TRBV20-1|TRBJ1-3|medium-sized
CSANAANGNTIYF
>TRBV10-3|TRBJ2-2|-
CAINRGLADTGELFF
>TRBV29-1|TRBJ2-1|-
CSVPISGGAAYNEQFF